This T cell receptor beta chain appears in the sequencing data of a study of OX40 agonist ivuxolimab in advanced cancers. Study at large: Two cutaneous melanoma patients and one hepatocellular carcinoma patient, three in all, had partial responses.

The CDR3 is made up of 15 amino acids. With 1 base clipped from V and 5 bases from J, the junction kept 5 bases outside the gene matches. The germline V gene has CDR1 MGHDK and CDR2 SYGVNS. Samples of blood were obtained at baseline, on cycle 4 day 1, and on cycle 7 day 1. Profiling relied on immunoSEQ multiplex PCR, and the TCRdb table lists in-frame clones only, not all of them. The table has roughly 67,000 clones, around 87% seen once. The clonotype comes from an adult with an advanced solid tumor such as melanoma, head and neck, liver or kidney cancer. The gene calls are TRBV25-1 and TRBJ1-1; 9 bases map to TRBD1. Sequenced material: CD4+ or CD8+ T cells sorted from blood, taken in a trial of the OX40 agonist ivuxolimab. Here the CDR3 reads CASSESLTGGTEAFF. The CDR3 DNA reads as TGTGCCAGCAGTGAATCTCTGACAGGGGGGACTGAAGCTTTCTTT.